This TCR beta chain was captured in a study of identical twins (dated by TCRdb to 2015 to 2016). Regarding the research as a whole: To test whether fetal clonotypes persist, the study used deep sequencing on TCR alpha and beta repertoires from monozygotic twins, unrelated adults of various ages, and cord blood. To rule out contamination, the twin experiments were replicated at different times with different library preparation protocols.

Looking up the germline V gene (reference sequence) yields CDR1 WNHNN and CDR2 SYGVQD. Including cysteine and phenylalanine, the CDR3 has 13 amino acids. The retained sequence is limited to the CDR3, 39 bases, with the frame set at the first base. Summary of the overall study and its limitations: The excess sharing between twins in beta out-of-frame sequences was weaker because fewer shared sequences reduced the signal-to-noise ratio. Abundant cord blood beta clonotypes carried fewer insertions; young adult naive repertoires showed a weaker similar trend, while memory repertoires showed none. Because the same donors could not be followed over many years, the conclusions relied on cross-sectional statistical analysis. Out-of-frame TCR alpha sequences shared between twins showed an excess of low generation-probability sequences compared with coincidental sharing between unrelated individuals. Zero-insertion analyses could be partly confounded by invariant T cells such as MAIT and iNKT, although diverse VJ usage argued against such confounding for most clonotypes. In monozygotic twins, recombination models systematically underestimated out-of-frame TCR alpha sharing, but the models matched the sharing seen between unrelated individuals.

Receptors were amplified or captured by 5' RACE. The sequencing machine was an Illumina HiSeq 2000. A universal primer binding site was introduced by template switching, and a unique molecular identifier was present in the final cDNA, enabling accurate counting of TCR cDNA molecules. First-strand cDNA for TCR alpha and beta chains was synthesized from specific primers in the conserved constant-segment region. To control for contamination, each cDNA library was double barcoded with a SMART-Mk sample barcode plus Illumina barcodes. Two successive PCR steps introduced TruSeq adapter sequences along with Illumina sample barcodes. The TCR alpha and beta cDNA libraries were sequenced on the Illumina HiSeq platform using custom primers. Per the source publication's procedure: Unique molecular identifiers were extracted from raw reads with MiGEC, and CDR3 positions were determined with MiXCR. Recombination models were inferred per individual with the repgenHMM and IGoR tools using an EM algorithm. Shared clonotype analysis was performed with the tcR package in R, normalizing sharing by the product of cloneset sizes. Out-of-frame nonproductive sequences were analyzed to study raw recombination free of thymic and clonal selection effects. TCRdb cleaned the public reads at Q25 with fastp, built clones with MiXCR and kept in-frame beta chains. Rows are combined by CDR3 protein, so each entry shows the most common genes and DNA. The V and J calls come from TCRdb's annotation, not from the publication. Across this sample there are 1.5 million or so distinct CDR3 sequences, with more than 30% seen only once. Of the sample, 0.27% is held by the ten largest clones.

Every donor in the study was a healthy Caucasian. Comments on this clonotype: Its specific antigen is unknown. Within one base of it there is no much larger clone, and no base qualities were kept.

This sequence originates from a newborn girl in good health. The sample comprised cord blood. This chain joins TRBV10-1 to TRBJ2-4; the D gene is not confidently resolved. Near its end, the DNA agrees better with TRBJ2-7, so the J call may be wrong. Here is the DNA: TGCGCCAGCAGTGTGCAGGTCTCCTACGAGCAGTACTTC. This yields the protein CASSVQVSYEQYF.